This entry lists 29 T cell receptor beta chains sequenced from one sample in a study of blood T cell repertoires in COVID-19. Some clones are missing from TCRdb's copy, which holds only in-frame ones; the method was immunoSEQ multiplex PCR. The sample holds 40,000 to 65,000 clones, approximately 86% seen once. Source material: peripheral blood. Every receptor here comes from a man aged 65 to 79 with active COVID-19.

The chain uses TRBV7-9 and TRBJ1-4, with no clear D. V lost 4 bases and J lost 0, with 9 bases in between. From germline, CDR1 is SEHNR and CDR2 FQNEAQ (reference sequence). This CDR3 is 15 amino acids long. CDR3 in amino acids: CASSYSSATNEKLFF. The DNA for the CDR3 is TGTGCCAGCAGCTACTCCTCGGCAACTAATGAAAAACTGTTTTTT. Using reference TRBV7-9 and TRBJ1-4 for the parts outside the CDR3, the full variable domain is DTGVSQNPRHKITKRGQNVTFRCDPISEHNRLYWYRQTLGQGPEFLTYFQNEAQLEKSRLLSDRFSAERPKGSFSTLEIQRTEQGDSAMYLCASSYSSATNEKLFFGSGTQLSVL.

The chain has TRBV7-3 and TRBJ2-2, with 7 positions matching TRBD2. The CDR3 totals 15 residues. Trimming at V came to 2 bases and at J to 3 bases, leaving 3 bases not matched to a gene. Looked up from germline, CDR1 is SGHTA and CDR2 is FQGTGA. Here the CDR3 reads CASSLAGRDTGELFF. The CDR3 region has the DNA TGTGCCAGCAGCTTAGCAGGGAGGGACACCGGGGAGCTGTTTTTT.

The chain carries TRBV9 and TRBJ1-2, with D uncertain. This CDR3 spans 15 amino acids. Germline values: CDR1 SGDLS, CDR2 YYNGEE. Trimming took 3 bases from V and 4 from J, leaving 16 bases between them. DNA of the CDR3: TGTGCCAGCAGCGCCCCCCGGGGAGATGCCTATGGCTACACCTTC. Residues: CASSAPRGDAYGYTF.

The chain couples TRBV11-2 to TRBJ1-1; D gene uncertain. The CDR3 is 15 residues long. The V gene's germline CDR1 is SGHAT and CDR2 FQNNGV. V was shortened by 5 bases and J by 5 bases, with 18 bases between the two germline ends. CDR3 region: CASSPEGDAETEAFF. The CDR3 DNA follows: TGTGCCAGCAGCCCTGAGGGCGACGCGGAGACTGAAGCTTTCTTT.

This clone was seen only a few times. This chain links TRBV10-3 with TRBJ2-1; TRBD1 agrees at 11 bases. Germline lookup yields CDR1 ENHRY and CDR2 SYGVKD. The CDR3 has 15 residues. V lost 3 bases to trimming and J lost 7 bases; unmatched junction nucleotides: 5. DNA of the CDR3: TGTGCCATCAGTGATAGGACAGGGGGCGAGAATGAGCAGTTCTTC. Its protein product is CAISDRTGGENEQFF.

V gene TRBV6-6 combines with J gene TRBJ2-3, with 13 bases that match TRBD2. J lost 4 bases, V lost 5 bases, and 6 bases had no gene match. Germline V gene sequence: CDR1 MNHNY, CDR2 SVGAGI (reference sequence). The CDR3 totals 16 residues. This chain's CDR3 is CASSLGLAGVSDTQYF. The CDR3 DNA reads TGTGCCAGCAGTCTAGGACTAGCGGGGGTTTCAGATACGCAGTATTTT.

This CDR3 reads CASTQPAGGRAYGYTF. DNA of the CDR3: TGTGCCTCCACCCAGCCGGCAGGCGGCAGGGCCTATGGCTACACCTTC. The chain has TRBV10-3 and TRBJ1-2, with D possibly TRBD1 on 5 matching bases. This CDR3 contains 16 residues. V was shortened by 11 bases and J by 4 bases, with 26 bases between the two germline ends. The germline CDR1 and CDR2 sequences are ENHRY and SYGVKD.

J is TRBJ1-2 and V is TRBV5-1, with TRBD1 matching over 9 bases. V dropped 4 bases and J dropped 7; count of bases not matched to a gene: 14. CDR1 and CDR2 (germline): SGHRS, YFSETQ. The CDR3 extends over 16 amino acids. The CDR3 nucleotides are TGCGCCAGCAGCCCCCTCACCGGGACAGGGTCTTTTGGCTACACCTTC. Its translation is CASSPLTGTGSFGYTF.

The chain couples TRBV19 to TRBJ1-5, with 7 positions matching TRBD1. This CDR3 has 15 amino acids. V gave up 5 bases and J gave up 3 bases; unmatched junction bases: 7. Germline V gives CDR1 LNHDA, CDR2 SQIVND (reference sequence). In DNA, the CDR3 is TGTGCCAGTAGTCCGGGGACAGCCATCAATCAGCCCCAGCATTTT. Protein: CASSPGTAINQPQHF.

The genes are TRBV21-1 and TRBJ1-2; the table's D call, TRBD1, has no DNA check behind it. TRBV21-1 constitutes a pseudogene. The CDR3 has 17 amino acids. DNA of the CDR3: TGTGCCAGCAGCAAAGCGCGGGGACAGGGGTCTAACTATGGCTACACCTTC. Amino acids: CASSKARGQGSNYGYTF.

The chain joins TRBV29-1 to TRBJ2-3; TRBD2 matches 7 bases. Germline values: CDR1 SQVTM, CDR2 ANQGSEA. The V and J ends lost 7 bases and 2 bases, in that order; junction bases with no gene match: 9. CDR3 length: 14 amino acids. The CDR3: CSATSAGNTDTQYF. In DNA, the CDR3 is TGCAGCGCTACCTCAGCGGGGAACACAGATACGCAGTATTTT.

The chain recombines TRBV28 with TRBJ1-6, with D perhaps TRBD1 (6 bases). The CDR3 has 18 amino acids. Germline CDR1 and CDR2: MDHEN and SYDVKM. V lost 6 bases to trimming and J lost 0 bases, with 18 bases between them. CDR3 residues: CASRGKDRRSSYNSPLHF. The CDR3 DNA reads TGTGCCAGCAGGGGGAAAGACAGGAGGAGCTCCTATAATTCACCCCTCCACTTT.

The CDR3 DNA reads as TGTGCCATCGGGCAGGGGAGCACTAATGAAAAACTGTTTTTT. Protein sequence: CAIGQGSTNEKLFF. This chain links TRBV10-3 with TRBJ1-4, with D perhaps matching TRBD1 (6 bases). Trimming stripped 8 bases from V and 2 bases from J, with 12 bases between. This CDR3 is 14 amino acids long. Germline V CDR1 and CDR2: ENHRY, SYGVKD.

V and J are TRBV6-5 and TRBJ1-1; D remains unclear. Germline V CDR1 and CDR2: MNHEY, SVGAGI. V shed 6 bases and J shed 3 bases, with 14 bases lying between them. This CDR3 is built from 14 residues. The CDR3 sequence is CASRPPGMDTEAFF. The CDR3 DNA reads TGTGCCAGCAGGCCCCCCGGGATGGACACTGAAGCTTTCTTT.

V usage is TRBV5-5 and J usage is TRBJ2-1, with a possible D match to TRBD1 (5 bases). V was pared by 2 bases and J by 7 bases, with 7 bases between. This CDR3 has 12 residues. Germline V gene data show CDR1 as SGHKS and CDR2 as YYEKEE (reference sequence). Here the CDR3 DNA reads TGTGCCAGCAGCTTCAGGGAAAATGAGCAGTTCTTC. Protein: CASSFRENEQFF.

This clone has just a few counts. This chain connects TRBV7-2 to TRBJ1-2; D call uncertain. CDR3 length: 15 amino acids. Germline V gene lookup returns CDR1 SGHTA and CDR2 FQGNSA. V dropped 5 bases and J dropped 6 bases, with 19 bases sitting between them. The CDR3 DNA follows: TGTGCCAGCAGCCAAGACTTTGCGCAGTGGAATGGCTACACCTTC. Protein sequence: CASSQDFAQWNGYTF.

This chain joins TRBV3-1 (or the pseudogene TRBV3-2) and TRBJ1-4; D perhaps matches TRBD1 (5 bases). The V gene lost 1 base and the J gene lost 7 bases, with 7 bases spanning the gap. CDR3 length equals 13 residues. Germline CDR1 is LGHDT and CDR2 is YNNKEL (reference sequence). The CDR3, as DNA: TGTGCCAGCAGCCAAGGGGGGGGTGAAAAACTGTTTTTT. Translating gives CASSQGGGEKLFF.

V gene TRBV7-4 combines with J gene TRBJ1-1; D possibly corresponds to TRBD1 (6 bases). The CDR3 is made up of 20 amino acids. Germline CDR1 SGHVT, CDR2 SQSDAQ. The V and J ends lost 8 bases and 7 bases respectively, with 38 bases between them. CDR3 DNA: TGTGCCAGCTCCTCTCACCCAGCTTGGTGCTTGGTGGTGGCAGGGGTTGAAGCTTTCTTT. This sequence encodes CASSSHPAWCLVVAGVEAFF. Combining the CDR3 with reference TRBV7-4 and TRBJ1-1 gives the whole variable domain GAGVSQSPRYKVAKRGRDVALRCDSISGHVTLYWYRQTLGQGSEVLTYSQSDAQRDKSGRPSGRFSAERPERSVSTLKIQRTEQGDSAVYLCASSSHPAWCLVVAGVEAFFGQGTRLTVV.

This chain joins TRBV19 and TRBJ1-5; TRBD1 is a possible D gene (6 bases). Germline-derived CDR1 and CDR2 are LNHDA and SQIVND (reference sequence). The CDR3 is made up of 15 amino acids. Trimming stripped 3 bases from V and 2 bases from J, with 11 bases between. CDR3 nucleotide sequence: TGTGCCAGTAGTATTGTCGGGGGGCGCAATCAGCCCCAGCATTTT. This codes for CASSIVGGRNQPQHF.

The chain couples TRBV5-6 to TRBJ2-3; 8 nucleotides agree with TRBD2. Trimming took 0 bases from V and 6 from J; bases not matched to a gene: 9. There are 16 residues in the CDR3. Germline V gene lookup returns CDR1 SGHDT and CDR2 YYEEEE. CDR3 amino acids: CASSLELADLGDTQYF. The CDR3, as DNA: TGTGCCAGCAGCTTGGAACTAGCGGACCTAGGGGATACGCAGTATTTT.

The chain links TRBV27 to TRBJ1-5, with D unclear. The germline V gene has CDR1 MNHEY and CDR2 SMNVEV (reference sequence). The CDR3 is 14 residues long. The ends were cut back, 3 bases at V and 0 bases at J, with 6 bases in the middle. CDR3 DNA: TGTGCCAGCAGTTTCCGGGGTAGCAATCAGCCCCAGCATTTT. It codes for CASSFRGSNQPQHF.

V gene TRBV9 combines with J gene TRBJ2-2; 7 bases match TRBD1. Trimming took 2 bases from V and 5 from J; bases not matched to a gene: 3. CDR1 is SGDLS and CDR2 is YYNGEE in the germline V gene. This CDR3 is built from 14 residues. The CDR3 nucleotides read TGTGCCAGCAGCGTTTTACAGGGGACCGGGGAGCTGTTTTTT. It translates to CASSVLQGTGELFF.

V and J are TRBV9 and TRBJ2-7; TRBD1 agrees at 8 bases. V trimming: 4 bases; J trimming: 0 bases; junction bases outside the gene matches: 9. The CDR3 runs to 16 residues. Germline CDR1 is SGDLS and CDR2 is YYNGEE. The DNA of the CDR3 is TGTGCCAGCAGCCTGAGAGGACAGGGAAACTCCTACGAGCAGTACTTC. Translating it yields CASSLRGQGNSYEQYF.

This clone showed up just once. The V gene is TRBV7-9, the J gene TRBJ2-1; D possibly corresponds to TRBD2 (5 bases). The CDR3 spans 19 residues. V lost 3 bases and J 0 bases, leaving 21 bases between the germline ends. Germline assignment: CDR1 SEHNR and CDR2 FQNEAQ (reference sequence). CDR3 bases: TGTGCCAGCAGCTTTCCCCGCCCGGGGTCTATGAGCTCCTACAATGAGCAGTTCTTC. Encoded protein: CASSFPRPGSMSSYNEQFF.

V gene TRBV15 combines with J gene TRBJ1-2, with D possibly matching TRBD1 (5 bases). Germline CDR1 reads LNHNV; CDR2 reads YYDKDF (reference sequence). V was shortened by 4 bases and J by 8 bases, with 17 bases between the two germline ends. The CDR3 length is 14 residues. The CDR3: CATSTRTTGVGYTF. The CDR3 nucleotides read TGTGCCACCAGCACCCGTACGACGGGGGTAGGCTACACCTTC.

The chain couples TRBV6-5 to TRBJ2-4; tentative D call: TRBD2 (5 bases). Germline CDR1 MNHEY, CDR2 SVGAGI. Trimming removed 6 bases from V and 7 bases from J, with 16 bases in between. The CDR3 is 14 amino acids. The CDR3 is CASSPPGSGNIQYF. The CDR3 DNA reads TGTGCCAGCAGCCCCCCCGGATCGGGGAACATTCAGTACTTC.

This clone was recorded only once. J is TRBJ2-7 and V is TRBV25-1; D unresolved. The CDR3 runs to 14 residues. The germline CDR1 and CDR2 sequences are MGHDK and SYGVNS. Trimming stripped 5 bases from V and 0 bases from J, with 11 bases between. CDR3 sequence: CASSTRLSSYEQYF. The CDR3 bases are TGTGCCAGCAGTACCAGGTTGAGCTCCTACGAGCAGTACTTC.

This chain uses TRBV30 with TRBJ2-1; perhaps TRBD2 as D (7 bases). With 6 bases removed from V and 5 bases from J, the gap between germline ends came to 14 bases. The CDR3 runs to 13 residues. CDR1 and CDR2 (germline): GTSNPN, SVGIG (reference sequence). CDR3 in amino acids: CACGGPFDNEQFF. CDR3 in DNA: TGTGCCTGCGGGGGGCCCTTTGACAATGAGCAGTTCTTC.

The chain carries TRBV7-3 and TRBJ2-1; TRBD1 matches at 10 bases. V lost 4 bases to trimming and J lost 7 bases; unmatched junction nucleotides: 4. This CDR3 region has 14 residues. Germline loops: CDR1 SGHTA, CDR2 FQGTGA. The CDR3 DNA reads as TGTGCCAGCAGCTCGGGACAGGGGAGGAATGAGCAGTTCTTC. Amino acids: CASSSGQGRNEQFF.